The entry below describes one TCR beta chain. Antigen unknown. The data are from a study of shared clonotypes between healthy human individuals. Positive CCR7 selection of CD45RO-negative cells yielded the naive CD8 cells, and terminally differentiated effector memory CD45RA+ cells were excluded. Study-level findings and limits: Clonotypes which were not shared had lower generation probabilities than clonotypes that all four donors shared. Large sequencing depth failed to make sorted-subset sequencing complete, rarefaction showed. It was observed that roughly 4.8% of naive CD4 clonotypes were shared across a few donors.

The repertoire was sequenced with immunoSEQ multiplex PCR; TCRdb's copy has only in-frame clones and lacks some. The table includes some 2 million clones, approximately 94% detected once. Sample: naive CD8+ T cells sorted from blood. This receptor was taken from a man aged 18 to 30 in good health.

The CDR3 DNA is TGTGCCACCAGCGGATGGGACACCCAAGAGACCCAGTACTTC. This codes for CATSGWDTQETQYF. This rearrangement joins TRBV15 to TRBJ2-5, with D possibly TRBD1 on 6 matching bases. Germline V lookup: CDR1 LNHNV, CDR2 YYDKDF (reference sequence). Trimming left V 5 bases short and J 1 base short, with 11 bases between. The length of the CDR3 is 14 residues.